What follows are 32 T cell receptor beta chains derived from one specimen sequenced in a study of identical twins. Using its own MiXCR run on the 5' RACE reads, TCRdb lists one record per CDR3 protein. The sample shows 500,000 to 650,000 distinct CDR3 sequences, about 20% of them seen only once. A further study also used this sample, focusing on yellow fever vaccine responses in identical twins.

The sample comprised CD4+ T cells sorted from blood. The source is a woman between 18 and 29 years old in good health.

This chain connects TRBV20-1 to TRBJ2-5, with 8 bases matching TRBD1. From germline, CDR1 is DFQATT and CDR2 SNEGSKA (reference sequence). V lost 0 bases to trimming and J lost 5 bases; unmatched junction nucleotides: 11. The CDR3 is 16 amino acids. CDR3 protein: CSARDPVTGARETQYF. The CDR3 region has the DNA TGCAGTGCTAGAGATCCGGTGACAGGGGCCAGGGAGACCCAGTACTTC.

CDR3 nucleotides: TGTGCCAGCGGAGAGGGGGGGGCTTTCTTT. It specifies CASGEGGAFF. The chain employs TRBV28 and TRBJ1-1; tentatively, D is TRBD1 (6 bases). With 8 bases removed from V and 11 bases from J, the gap between germline ends came to 12 bases. Germline CDR1 MDHEN, CDR2 SYDVKM. The CDR3 covers 10 residues.

In its sample, this clonotype was seen a few times. The V gene is TRBV3-1, the J gene TRBJ2-1; 13 nucleotides match TRBD2. The CDR3 consists of 17 residues. The junction had 10 bases not matched to a gene; V was cut back by 2 bases and J by 9 bases. Germline loops: CDR1 LGHDT, CDR2 YNNKEL (reference sequence). The CDR3 nucleotides read TGTGCCAGCAGCCAAAATGAACTAGCGGGAGGGCTCGGTGAGCAGTTCTTC. The encoded protein is CASSQNELAGGLGEQFF.

This clonotype was seen a few times. The chain links TRBV12-3 or TRBV12-4 to TRBJ2-1; D is tentatively TRBD1 or TRBD2 (6 bases each). With 5 bases removed from V and 8 bases from J, the gap between germline ends came to 22 bases. The CDR3 sequence is 16 residues long. CDR3 nucleotides: TGTGCCAGCAGTCCCCCGGGGGCCCTCGCGGGGCATGAGCAGTTCTTC. It specifies CASSPPGALAGHEQFF.

V is TRBV5-1 and J is TRBJ2-3, with TRBD2 identical over 8 bases. With V trimmed by 0 bases and J by 1 base, 7 bases remained unmatched. Germline lookup yields CDR1 SGHRS and CDR2 YFSETQ. The CDR3 has 17 amino acids. The CDR3: CASSLARGGLGTDTQYF. The DNA for the CDR3 is TGCGCCAGCAGCTTGGCTCGGGGGGGGCTGGGCACAGATACGCAGTATTTT.

This clonotype was recorded a few times. The genes are TRBV5-1 and TRBJ1-5; D perhaps matches TRBD1 (6 bases). Germline V gene lookup returns CDR1 SGHRS and CDR2 YFSETQ. V lost 4 bases, J lost 0 bases, and 11 bases lay in between. This CDR3 is built from 15 residues. The CDR3 region has the DNA TGCGCCAGCAGCGAACAGGGATATAGCAATCAGCCCCAGCATTTT. Its protein is CASSEQGYSNQPQHF.

The chain recombines TRBV5-1 with TRBJ2-5; 9 bases are a match to TRBD1. V shed 4 bases, J shed 5 bases, and the junction held 9 bases outside the gene matches. Germline V gene lookup returns CDR1 SGHRS and CDR2 YFSETQ. The CDR3 spans 15 residues. The CDR3 region has the DNA TGCGCCAGCAGCCCTACAGGGGGCGGTGGGGAGACCCAGTACTTC. This gives the protein CASSPTGGGGETQYF.

V gene TRBV18 combines with J gene TRBJ2-2; 11 bases match TRBD1. V shed 1 base, J shed 2 bases, and the junction held 0 bases outside the gene matches. This CDR3 has 16 amino acids. The V gene's germline CDR1 is KGHSH and CDR2 LQKENI. CDR3 residues: CASSPRTGGNTGELFF. CDR3 bases: TGTGCCAGCTCACCACGGACAGGGGGCAACACCGGGGAGCTGTTTTTT.

The V and J genes are TRBV24-1 and TRBJ2-1; perhaps D is TRBD1 or TRBD2 (5 bases each). The CDR3 spans 13 residues. V lost 10 bases to trimming and J lost 6 bases, with 15 bases between them. From germline, CDR1 is KGHDR and CDR2 SFDVKD. The CDR3 sequence is CATRDSGRNEQFF. CDR3 coding DNA: TGTGCCACTAGAGACAGCGGTCGCAATGAGCAGTTCTTC.

The rearrangement links TRBV27 to TRBJ1-2, with 8 nucleotides matching TRBD1. The junction had 5 bases not matched to a gene; V was cut back by 5 bases and J by 6 bases. The germline V gene encodes CDR1 MNHEY and CDR2 SMNVEV (reference sequence). This CDR3 is built from 13 residues. For the CDR3, the DNA is TGTGCCAGCAGTCGGCAGGGGGCAAATGGCTACACCTTC. This sequence encodes CASSRQGANGYTF.

This rearrangement joins TRBV6-1 to TRBJ1-5; 7 bases are shared with TRBD1. Germline V gene sequence: CDR1 MNHNS, CDR2 SASEGT. After removal of 7 bases from V and 7 bases from J, the junction contained 10 bases not matched to a gene. The CDR3 is 14 amino acids. The CDR3: CASISLKGAQPQHF. In nucleotides, the CDR3 is TGTGCCAGCATCTCGTTGAAGGGGGCCCAGCCCCAGCATTTT.

The gene calls are TRBV7-7 and TRBJ2-3; D may be TRBD2 (7 bases). V was shortened by 1 base and J by 4 bases, with 15 bases between the two germline ends. Per the germline V gene, CDR1 is SSHAT and CDR2 is FNYEAQ (reference sequence). The CDR3 contains 16 residues. The chain's CDR3 is CASSLGGGGASDTQYF. The CDR3 nucleotides are TGTGCCAGCAGCTTAGGGGGCGGGGGCGCCTCAGATACGCAGTATTTT.

The V call is TRBV5-1, the J call TRBJ2-1; the match to TRBD2 covers 8 bases. Losses at the gene ends were 4 bases for V and 4 bases for J; bases not matched to a gene: 10. Germline V CDR1 and CDR2: SGHRS, YFSETQ. The CDR3 has 16 residues. CDR3 coding DNA: TGCGCCAGCAGCCCTCCGGGACTAGAGGCGTACAATGAGCAGTTCTTC. Translating gives CASSPPGLEAYNEQFF.

This sequence joins TRBV18 and TRBJ1-4; 7 nucleotides align to TRBD1. The CDR3 consists of 15 residues. The germline CDR1 and CDR2 sequences are KGHSH and LQKENI. The junction had 8 bases not matched to a gene; V was cut back by 3 bases and J by 7 bases. CDR3 DNA: TGTGCCAGCTCACCGCGACAGGGTGATCGTGAAAAACTGTTTTTT. Its translation: CASSPRQGDREKLFF.

The chain is built from TRBV4-2 and TRBJ2-1, with 10 positions matching TRBD1. The length of the CDR3 is 15 residues. J lost 6 bases, V lost 1 base, and 3 bases had no gene match. Germline CDR1 and CDR2: LGHNA and YNFKEQ. CDR3 sequence reads: CASSQGDRGLNEQFF. The DNA for the CDR3 is TGTGCCAGCAGCCAAGGGGACAGGGGACTCAATGAGCAGTTCTTC.

This clonotype has a count of ten or more. V usage is TRBV12-5 and J usage is TRBJ2-1; D possibly corresponds to TRBD2 (6 bases). Germline CDR1 is LGHNT and CDR2 is FRNRAP. There are 16 residues in the CDR3. Trimming took 6 bases from V and 6 from J, leaving 21 bases between them. CDR3 sequence: CASGRGGADHTNEQFF. Here the CDR3 DNA reads TGTGCTAGTGGCCGGGGCGGGGCCGATCACACCAATGAGCAGTTCTTC.

This clonotype was recorded a few times. V usage is TRBV6-5 and J usage is TRBJ2-3; TRBD2 is a possible D gene (7 bases). There are 18 residues in the CDR3. V was pared by 0 bases and J by 4 bases, with 20 bases between. Germline V CDR1 and CDR2: MNHEY, SVGAGI. The CDR3 spells CASSYSGRGRTSPDTQYF. The CDR3 DNA is TGTGCCAGCAGTTACTCTGGGCGGGGGCGGACTTCCCCAGATACGCAGTATTTT.

This sequence joins TRBV5-1 and TRBJ2-1, with 9 positions matching TRBD2. The CDR3 covers 16 residues. Trimming removed 0 bases from V and 7 bases from J; junction bases left unmatched: 8. The germline V gene has CDR1 SGHRS and CDR2 YFSETQ. CDR3 residues: CASSLAYSGRGNEQFF. The CDR3 DNA follows: TGCGCCAGCAGCTTGGCTTATAGCGGGAGAGGGAATGAGCAGTTCTTC.

The genes are TRBV20-1 and TRBJ1-4; 9 bases are a match to TRBD1. Germline CDR1 reads DFQATT; CDR2 reads SNEGSKA (reference sequence). The CDR3 runs to 14 residues. J gave up 12 bases and V 7 bases, and 15 bases lay outside the gene matches. CDR3 DNA: TGCAGTGGTCCCGGGACAGGGCCTTCGGGGGAACTGTTTTTT. Encoded protein: CSGPGTGPSGELFF.

This rearrangement joins TRBV12-3 or TRBV12-4 to TRBJ2-6, with D tentatively TRBD1 or TRBD2 (5 bases each). The CDR3 length is 16 residues. Trimming stripped 6 bases from V and 1 base from J, with 13 bases between. The DNA of the CDR3 is TGTGCCAGCAGAGGACACTCGGGGTCTGGGGCCAACGTCCTGACTTTC. This translates into CASRGHSGSGANVLTF.

This clonotype occurred a few times. This chain joins TRBV19 and TRBJ1-1; 7 nucleotides align to TRBD1. CDR3 size: 14 residues. V shed 6 bases, J shed 1 base, and the junction held 5 bases outside the gene matches. Germline lookup yields CDR1 LNHDA and CDR2 SQIVND (reference sequence). DNA of the CDR3: TGTGCCAGTAGCCGACAGGGCGAGAACACTGAAGCTTTCTTT. Protein sequence: CASSRQGENTEAFF.

This chain uses TRBV7-8 with TRBJ2-1, with D possibly matching TRBD1 (6 bases). V was clipped by 5 bases and J by 1 base, with 18 bases between them. Looked up from germline, CDR1 is SGHVS and CDR2 is FQNEAQ. The CDR3 contains 17 residues. The CDR3 DNA sequence: TGTGCCAGCAGCCCCCTACCCGACAGGTTTTCCTACAATGAGCAGTTCTTC. This translates into CASSPLPDRFSYNEQFF. The full variable domain, rest sourced from reference TRBV7-8 and TRBJ2-1, is GAGVSQSPRYKVAKRGQDVALRCDPISGHVSLFWYQQALGQGPEFLTYFQNEAQLDKSGLPSDRFFAERPEGSVSTLKIQRTQQEDSAVYLCASSPLPDRFSYNEQFFGPGTRLTVL.

This clonotype occurred a few times. The chain links TRBV3-1 to TRBJ2-5; 9 bases align to TRBD2. Germline assignment: CDR1 LGHDT and CDR2 YNNKEL (reference sequence). This CDR3 has 16 amino acids. V trimming: 4 bases; J trimming: 1 base; junction bases outside the gene matches: 7. The CDR3, as DNA: TGTGCCAGCAGCCTAGGAAGCGGGGGGTCCCAAGAGACCCAGTACTTC. It translates to CASSLGSGGSQETQYF.

The chain uses TRBV3-1 and TRBJ2-3; D not resolved. From germline, CDR1 is LGHDT and CDR2 YNNKEL (reference sequence). There are 13 residues in the CDR3. Deletions cut 0 bases from V and 11 bases from J, with 12 bases between. DNA of the CDR3: TGTGCCAGCAGCCAAGATTTGTTGGGGATGCAGTATTTT. It specifies CASSQDLLGMQYF.

This chain links TRBV24-1 with TRBJ2-5; 8 bases are a match to TRBD1. This CDR3 spans 15 amino acids. In germline, CDR1 is KGHDR, CDR2 SFDVKD. V was pared by 5 bases and J by 2 bases, with 6 bases of the junction left unmatched. This CDR3 is CATSGRRDRQETQYF. The CDR3 DNA reads as TGTGCCACCAGTGGTCGAAGGGACAGGCAAGAGACCCAGTACTTC.

The V gene is TRBV6-2 or TRBV6-3, the J gene TRBJ2-3; 13 bases line up with TRBD2. Germline CDR1 MNHEY, CDR2 SVGEGT. CDR3 length equals 21 residues. The ends lost 0 bases at V and 0 bases at J; junction bases unmatched: 12. This CDR3 is CASSYSYPGLAGLTSTDTQYF. The DNA for the CDR3 is TGTGCCAGCAGTTACTCATATCCGGGACTAGCGGGATTAACTAGCACAGATACGCAGTATTTT.

The chain joins TRBV11-3 to TRBJ2-2; no definite D call. V dropped 1 base and J dropped 5 bases, with 17 bases sitting between them. The germline gives CDR1 SGHNT, CDR2 YENEEA. CDR3 length: 17 amino acids. In DNA, the CDR3 is TGTGCCAGCAGCTTAGGATCACTTAGACGGTCTACCGGGGAGCTGTTTTTT. Translated, it gives CASSLGSLRRSTGELFF.

V usage is TRBV12-5 and J usage is TRBJ2-7, with D unclear. Deletions cut 5 bases from V and 2 bases from J, with 13 bases between. The CDR3 is 14 amino acids. Germline V gene sequence: CDR1 LGHNT, CDR2 FRNRAP. CDR3 protein: CASGPPGDPYEQYF. The CDR3, as DNA: TGTGCTAGTGGTCCCCCTGGAGATCCCTACGAGCAGTACTTC.

J is TRBJ2-3 and V is TRBV19; the match to TRBD1 covers 8 bases. After removal of 5 bases from V and 4 bases from J, the junction contained 11 bases not matched to a gene. CDR3 length: 16 amino acids. Per the germline V gene, CDR1 is LNHDA and CDR2 is SQIVND (reference sequence). CDR3 residues: CASSPPGTGFADTQYF. In nucleotides, the CDR3 is TGTGCCAGTAGTCCCCCCGGGACAGGTTTCGCAGATACGCAGTATTTT.

This clonotype has more than one count but fewer than ten. V and J are TRBV5-1 and TRBJ2-7; 12 bases map to TRBD2. V trimming: 0 bases; J trimming: 5 bases; junction bases outside the gene matches: 3. Germline assignment: CDR1 SGHRS and CDR2 YFSETQ. The CDR3 runs to 15 residues. The CDR3 sequence: CASSLGTSGVDEQYF. CDR3 DNA: TGCGCCAGCAGCTTGGGGACTAGCGGGGTCGACGAGCAGTACTTC.

In this sample, this clonotype turned up a few times. V gene TRBV3-1 combines with J gene TRBJ1-6, with 7 bases identical to TRBD1. Germline-derived CDR1 and CDR2 are LGHDT and YNNKEL (reference sequence). CDR3 size: 14 residues. V lost 4 bases and J lost 7; bases outside the gene matches: 4. The CDR3, as DNA: TGTGCCAGCAGCCCCGGGACAGAAAATTCACCCCTCCACTTT. Protein product: CASSPGTENSPLHF.

There are a few counts of this clonotype. V is TRBV11-2 and J is TRBJ2-1; 9 bases are shared with TRBD2. This CDR3 spans 15 amino acids. CDR1 SGHAT and CDR2 FQNNGV come from the germline V gene. The ends lost 3 bases at V and 7 bases at J; junction bases unmatched: 7. Here the CDR3 DNA reads TGTGCCAGCAGCTTCGGACTAGCGAGTGGGAATGAGCAGTTCTTC. Residues: CASSFGLASGNEQFF.